This TCR beta chain was documented in a study of neurological immune-mediated disorders. The CDR3 loop spans 13 amino acids. Germline loops: CDR1 SGHTA, CDR2 FQGNSA. Trimming took off 4 bases at V and 8 bases at J, with 14 bases between the two ends. Each CDR3 protein is one row after TCRdb ran MiXCR on the 5' RACE reads. The repertoire holds tens of thousands of distinct CDR3 sequences, with 4.5% as singletons. Sequencing was carried out using PBMCs. The J gene is TRBJ1-1, the V gene TRBV7-2; D uncertain. The TCR was taken from a man aged 25 to 45 with multiple sclerosis. The CDR3 DNA sequence: TGTGCCAGCAGCTCCCCTGGGGTACTAGAAGCTTTCTTT. This gives the protein CASSSPGVLEAFF.